This T cell receptor beta chain comes out of a study of control samples from healthy donors and cancer patients. This clone was detected only once. Profiled with immunoSEQ multiplex PCR; TCRdb holds only in-frame clones, not every one. The top ten clones hold around 2.8% of a sample with 9,500 to 15,000 clones, roughly 90% of them seen once. CDR1 is SGHVS, CDR2 FNYEAQ, per germline. The J segment lost 0 bases and the V segment lost 0 bases, leaving 5 bases of the junction unmatched. The CDR3 has 17 residues. The sequencing input was formalin-fixed, paraffin-embedded tissue. The V and J genes are TRBV7-6 and TRBJ2-1; 7 nucleotides align to TRBD2. This sequence was found in a male donor with melanoma. In DNA, the CDR3 is TGTGCCAGCAGCTTAGCGCCTAGCGGCAGCTCCTACAATGAGCAGTTCTTC. This gives the protein CASSLAPSGSSYNEQFF.